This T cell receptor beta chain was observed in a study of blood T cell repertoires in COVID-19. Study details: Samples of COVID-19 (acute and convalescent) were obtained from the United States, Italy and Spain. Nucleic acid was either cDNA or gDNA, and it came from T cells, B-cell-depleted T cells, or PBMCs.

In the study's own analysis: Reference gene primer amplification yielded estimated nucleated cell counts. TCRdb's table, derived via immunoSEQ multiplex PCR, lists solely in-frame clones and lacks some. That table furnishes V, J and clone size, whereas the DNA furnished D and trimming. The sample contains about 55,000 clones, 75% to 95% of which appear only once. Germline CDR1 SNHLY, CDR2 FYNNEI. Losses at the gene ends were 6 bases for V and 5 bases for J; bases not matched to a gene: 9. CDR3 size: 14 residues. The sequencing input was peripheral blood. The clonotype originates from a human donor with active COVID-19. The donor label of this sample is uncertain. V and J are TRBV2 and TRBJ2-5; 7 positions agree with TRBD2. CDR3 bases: TGTGCCAGCAGAAAGGGCGGGAGAGGGGAGACCCAGTACTTC. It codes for CASRKGGRGETQYF.